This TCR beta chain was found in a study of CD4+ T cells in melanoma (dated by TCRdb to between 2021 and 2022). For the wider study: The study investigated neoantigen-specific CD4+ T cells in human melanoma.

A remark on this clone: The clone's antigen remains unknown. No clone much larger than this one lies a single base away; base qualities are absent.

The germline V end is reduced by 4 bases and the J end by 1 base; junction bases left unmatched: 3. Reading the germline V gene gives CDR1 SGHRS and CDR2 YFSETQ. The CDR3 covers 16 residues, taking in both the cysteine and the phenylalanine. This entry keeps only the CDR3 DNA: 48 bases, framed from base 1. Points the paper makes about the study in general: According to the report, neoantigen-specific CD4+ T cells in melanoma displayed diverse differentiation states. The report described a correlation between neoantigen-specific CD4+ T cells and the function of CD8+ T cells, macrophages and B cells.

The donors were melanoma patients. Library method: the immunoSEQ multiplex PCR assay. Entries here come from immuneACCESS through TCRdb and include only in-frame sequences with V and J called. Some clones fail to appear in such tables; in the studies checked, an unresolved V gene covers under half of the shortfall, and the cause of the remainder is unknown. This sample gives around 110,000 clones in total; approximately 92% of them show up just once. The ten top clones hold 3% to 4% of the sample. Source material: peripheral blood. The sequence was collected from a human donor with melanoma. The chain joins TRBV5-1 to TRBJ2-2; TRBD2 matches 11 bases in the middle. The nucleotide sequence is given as TGCGCCAGCAGCCCGGGGACTAGCGGGAACACCGGGGAGCTGTTTTTT. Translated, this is CASSPGTSGNTGELFF. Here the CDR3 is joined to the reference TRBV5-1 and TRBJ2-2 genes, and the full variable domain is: KAGVTQTPRYLIKTRGQQVTLSCSPISGHRSVSWYQQTPGQGLQFLFEYFSETQRNKGNFPGRFSGRQFSNSRSEMNVSTLELGDSALYLCASSPGTSGNTGELFFGEGSRLTVL.